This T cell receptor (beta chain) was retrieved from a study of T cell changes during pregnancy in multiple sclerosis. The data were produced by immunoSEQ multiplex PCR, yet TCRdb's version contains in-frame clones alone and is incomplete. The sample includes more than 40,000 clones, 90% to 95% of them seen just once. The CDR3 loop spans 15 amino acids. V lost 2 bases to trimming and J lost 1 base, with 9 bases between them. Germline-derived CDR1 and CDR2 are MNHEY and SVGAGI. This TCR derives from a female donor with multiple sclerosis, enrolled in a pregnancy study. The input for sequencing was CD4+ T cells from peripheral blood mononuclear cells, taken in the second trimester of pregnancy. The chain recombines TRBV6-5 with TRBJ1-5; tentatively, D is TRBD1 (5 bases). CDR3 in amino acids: CASSYGALSNQPQHF. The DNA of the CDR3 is TGTGCCAGCAGTTACGGGGCCCTGAGCAATCAGCCCCAGCATTTT.